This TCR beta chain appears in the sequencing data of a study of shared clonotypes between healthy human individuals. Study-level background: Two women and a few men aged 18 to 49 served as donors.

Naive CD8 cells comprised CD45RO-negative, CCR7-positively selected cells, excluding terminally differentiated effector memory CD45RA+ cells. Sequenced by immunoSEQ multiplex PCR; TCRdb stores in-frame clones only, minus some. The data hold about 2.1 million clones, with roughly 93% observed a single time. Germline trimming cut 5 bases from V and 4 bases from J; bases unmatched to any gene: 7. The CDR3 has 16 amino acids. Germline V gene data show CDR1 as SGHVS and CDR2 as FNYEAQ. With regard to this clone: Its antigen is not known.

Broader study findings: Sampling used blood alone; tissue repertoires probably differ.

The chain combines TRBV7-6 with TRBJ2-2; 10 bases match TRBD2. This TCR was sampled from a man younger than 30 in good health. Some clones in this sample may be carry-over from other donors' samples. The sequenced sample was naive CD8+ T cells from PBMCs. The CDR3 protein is CASSPLAGGPTGELFF. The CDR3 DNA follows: TGTGCCAGCAGCCCGTTAGCGGGAGGACCCACCGGGGAGCTGTTTTTT.